This T cell receptor (beta chain) is from a study of shared clonotypes between healthy human individuals. Whole-study context: Per-donor plates numbered three CD4 naive, three CD4 memory, two CD8 naive and one CD8 memory.

Participating donors were healthy, HIV-negative adults free of recent acute infections or vaccinations. At deep level, the assay was performed. Data came from immunoSEQ multiplex PCR; TCRdb stores just in-frame clones and leaves some out. The table records roughly 2.4 million clones, roughly 95% of them present only once. This CDR3 region has 15 residues. Trimming took 3 bases from V and 7 from J, leaving 16 bases between them. The germline CDR1 and CDR2 sequences are KGHSH and LQKENI. This TCR was sampled from a young man in good health. Specimen: naive CD4+ T cells sorted from blood. Subset given: CD45RA+ positively selected. This chain uses TRBV18 with TRBJ1-5, with D maybe TRBD1 (6 bases). The CDR3 DNA is TGTGCCAGCTCACCGATACAAGGCCAGGGGCAGCCCCAGCATTTT. Its translation: CASSPIQGQGQPQHF.